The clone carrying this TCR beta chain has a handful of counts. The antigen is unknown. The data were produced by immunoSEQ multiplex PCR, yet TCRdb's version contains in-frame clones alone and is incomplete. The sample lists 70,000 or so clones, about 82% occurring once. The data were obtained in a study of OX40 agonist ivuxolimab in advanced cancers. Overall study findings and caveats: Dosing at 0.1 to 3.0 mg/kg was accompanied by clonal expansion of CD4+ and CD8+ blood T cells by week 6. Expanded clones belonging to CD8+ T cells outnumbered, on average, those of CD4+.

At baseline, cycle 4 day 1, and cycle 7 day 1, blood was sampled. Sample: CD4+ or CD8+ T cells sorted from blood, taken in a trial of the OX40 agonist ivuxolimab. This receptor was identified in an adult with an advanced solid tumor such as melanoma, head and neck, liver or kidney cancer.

The CDR3 region is CAWRAGTSGYNEQFF. The CDR3 region has the DNA TGTGCCTGGAGGGCCGGGACTAGCGGGTACAATGAGCAGTTCTTC. V gene TRBV30 combines with J gene TRBJ2-1; 12 bases line up with TRBD2. The length of the CDR3 is 15 residues. Looked up from germline, CDR1 is GTSNPN and CDR2 is SVGIG (reference sequence). With 3 bases clipped from V and 4 bases from J, the junction kept 4 bases outside the gene matches.